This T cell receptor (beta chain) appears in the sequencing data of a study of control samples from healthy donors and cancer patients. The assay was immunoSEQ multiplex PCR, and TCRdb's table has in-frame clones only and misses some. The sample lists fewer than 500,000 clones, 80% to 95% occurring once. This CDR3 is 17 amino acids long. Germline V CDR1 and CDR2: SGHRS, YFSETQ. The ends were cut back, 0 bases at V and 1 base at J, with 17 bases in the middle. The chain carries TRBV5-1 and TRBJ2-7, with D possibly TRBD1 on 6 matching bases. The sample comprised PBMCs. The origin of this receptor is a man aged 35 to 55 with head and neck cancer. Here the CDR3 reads CASSLGYYGTSSYEQYF. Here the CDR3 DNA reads TGCGCCAGCAGCTTGGGATATTATGGGACATCGTCCTACGAGCAGTACTTC.